Listed here are 30 T cell receptor beta chains from one sample, sequenced in a study of shared clonotypes between healthy human individuals. Assay: immunoSEQ multiplex PCR; the TCRdb copy retains only in-frame clones and omits some. The sample yields roughly 300,000 clones, roughly 91% seen once. Specimen: memory CD8+ T cells sorted from blood. Subset described: CD45RO+ cells pooled with CCR7-negative TemRA cells. All receptors derive from a man aged 18 to 35 in good health.

The rearrangement uses TRBV6-1 and TRBJ2-7; no clear D. The CDR3 is made up of 12 amino acids. Germline loops: CDR1 MNHNS, CDR2 SASEGT. Between the trimmed V and J ends, which lost 6 bases and 2 bases, there was a span of 8 bases. The CDR3 nucleotides read TGTGCCAGCAGGTCTGGGCCCTACGAGCAGTACTTC. This translates into CASRSGPYEQYF.

This chain uses TRBV10-3 with TRBJ2-1; 7 bases fit TRBD2. V dropped 10 bases and J dropped 4; count of bases not matched to a gene: 13. CDR3 length: 15 amino acids. From germline, CDR1 is ENHRY and CDR2 SYGVKD. The CDR3 loop is CATESPSGVYNEQFF. Written as DNA, the CDR3 is TGTGCCACCGAATCACCTAGCGGAGTATACAATGAGCAGTTCTTC.

The chain couples TRBV5-5 to TRBJ2-5; no reliable D call. V lost 1 base to trimming and J lost 5 bases, with 9 bases between them. The length of the CDR3 is 13 residues. The V gene's germline CDR1 is SGHKS and CDR2 YYEKEE (reference sequence). This chain's CDR3 is CASSLWEAETQYF. In DNA, the CDR3 is TGTGCCAGCAGCTTGTGGGAAGCGGAGACCCAGTACTTC.

The chain couples TRBV7-4 to TRBJ2-7; no clear D. V shed 4 bases and J shed 9 bases, with 7 bases lying between them. The germline V gene has CDR1 SGHVT and CDR2 SQSDAQ. This CDR3 spans 10 amino acids. The CDR3 bases are TGTGCCAGCAGCTCCCCGGTGCAGTACTTC. This codes for CASSSPVQYF. Based on the CDR3 plus reference TRBV7-4 and TRBJ2-7, the full variable domain is GAGVSQSPRYKVAKRGRDVALRCDSISGHVTLYWYRQTLGQGSEVLTYSQSDAQRDKSGRPSGRFSAERPERSVSTLKIQRTEQGDSAVYLCASSSPVQYFGPGTRLTVT.

This chain's CDR3 is CASSQVTGTGNGELFF. CDR3 coding DNA: TGCGCCAGCAGCCAGGTTACCGGGACAGGGAACGGGGAGCTGTTTTTT. The chain is built from TRBV4-1 and TRBJ2-2; the match to TRBD1 covers 9 bases. CDR3 length equals 16 residues. V was clipped by 3 bases and J by 7 bases; unmatched bases: 9. Germline-derived CDR1 and CDR2 are MGHRA and YSYEKL.

This chain joins TRBV7-9 and TRBJ1-1; D gene uncertain. The ends were cut back, 5 bases at V and 1 base at J, with 11 bases in the middle. The length of the CDR3 is 14 residues. Germline CDR1 reads SEHNR; CDR2 reads FQNEAQ (reference sequence). CDR3 nucleotide sequence: TGTGCCAGCAGCCCACGGGAAGGGAACACTGAAGCTTTCTTT. Translated: CASSPREGNTEAFF.

In DNA, the CDR3 is TGTGCCAGCAGGCCGACAGGGAGTTTGGGAGAGACCCAGTACTTC. Protein product: CASRPTGSLGETQYF. This rearrangement joins TRBV2 to TRBJ2-5; 7 bases map to TRBD1. Germline lookup yields CDR1 SNHLY and CDR2 FYNNEI. The CDR3 extends over 15 amino acids. The V segment lost 6 bases and the J segment 4 bases; nucleotides outside the gene matches: 11.

J is TRBJ2-2 and V is TRBV2; no clear D gene. The CDR3 extends over 13 amino acids. V gave up 4 bases and J gave up 5 bases, with 8 bases separating them. From germline, CDR1 is SNHLY and CDR2 FYNNEI. Here the CDR3 reads CASSGKSTGELFF. CDR3 DNA sequence: TGTGCCAGCAGTGGAAAGTCGACCGGGGAGCTGTTTTTT.

This clone showed up just once. The chain links TRBV9 to TRBJ1-5; 12 bases match TRBD1. The V gene end was trimmed by 4 bases and the J gene end by 10 bases; junction bases not matched to a gene: 6. Germline V gene lookup returns CDR1 SGDLS and CDR2 YYNGEE. The CDR3 is made up of 14 amino acids. CDR3 DNA sequence: TGTGCCAGCAGCCCCGGGACAGGGGGCGTCCCCCAGCATTTT. Translation: CASSPGTGGVPQHF.

The chain carries TRBV7-6 and TRBJ1-4, with D possibly TRBD1 on 6 matching bases. CDR1 is SGHVS and CDR2 is FNYEAQ in the germline V gene. Trimming removed 3 bases at V and 8 bases at J, with 19 bases between. The CDR3 runs to 16 residues. The CDR3, as DNA: TGTGCCAGCAGCTTCGGCACAGGGATAGAGGGAGAAAAACTGTTTTTT. Its translation is CASSFGTGIEGEKLFF.

The J gene is TRBJ2-7, the V gene TRBV13; 8 nucleotides line up with TRBD2. V trimming: 1 base; J trimming: 2 bases; junction bases outside the gene matches: 4. The CDR3 has 15 amino acids. Per the germline V gene, CDR1 is PRHDT and CDR2 is FYEKMQ (reference sequence). This CDR3 is CASSLEGGGTYEQYF. In DNA form, the CDR3 reads TGTGCCAGCAGCTTAGAAGGCGGGGGGACCTACGAGCAGTACTTC. Complete variable domain (other parts from reference TRBV13 and TRBJ2-7): AAGVIQSPRHLIKEKRETATLKCYPIPRHDTVYWYQQGPGQDPQFLISFYEKMQSDKGSIPDRFSAQQFSDYHSELNMSSLELGDSALYFCASSLEGGGTYEQYFGPGTRLTVT.

The chain is built from TRBV6-5 and TRBJ1-5, with 7 bases matching TRBD1. Per germline, CDR1 MNHEY and CDR2 SVGAGI. This CDR3 is 14 amino acids long. V lost 6 bases and J lost 4; bases outside the gene matches: 6. The CDR3 spells CASSPIRGNQPQHF. In DNA form, the CDR3 reads TGTGCCAGCAGCCCAATCAGGGGGAATCAGCCCCAGCATTTT.

Here the CDR3 DNA reads TGTGCCAGCAGCACCGGGACAGGGGATTACTATGGCTACACCTTC. It specifies CASSTGTGDYYGYTF. The genes are TRBV6-6 and TRBJ1-2, with 10 bases matching TRBD1. CDR3 length: 15 residues. The ends lost 6 bases at V and 3 bases at J; junction bases unmatched: 7. Germline values: CDR1 MNHNY, CDR2 SVGAGI (reference sequence).

The chain couples TRBV15 to TRBJ1-5; D may be TRBD1 (5 bases). This CDR3 spans 17 amino acids. Germline values: CDR1 LNHNV, CDR2 YYDKDF (reference sequence). V shed 3 bases and J shed 7 bases, with 22 bases lying between them. CDR3 residues: CATSSNLGPRGSQPQHF. The DNA for the CDR3 is TGTGCCACCAGCAGTAACCTCGGGCCAAGGGGTTCGCAGCCCCAGCATTTT.

V usage is TRBV4-3 and J usage is TRBJ1-1; weak D call: TRBD1 (6 bases). The V gene lost 1 base and the J gene lost 3 bases, with 9 bases spanning the gap. CDR3 length: 14 residues. In germline, CDR1 is LGHNA, CDR2 YSLEER. CDR3 nucleotides: TGCGCCAGCAGCCAAGCGGGGGCCTACACTGAAGCTTTCTTT. Translating it yields CASSQAGAYTEAFF.

The J gene is TRBJ2-1, the V gene TRBV7-8; D call uncertain. The V and J ends lost 2 bases and 6 bases respectively, with 11 bases between them. This CDR3 is built from 14 residues. Germline CDR1 SGHVS, CDR2 FQNEAQ. The CDR3 protein is CASSLLGFSNEQFF. In DNA, the CDR3 is TGTGCCAGCAGCTTACTGGGGTTTAGCAATGAGCAGTTCTTC.

The V gene is TRBV28, the J gene TRBJ1-2; D may be TRBD1 (6 bases). CDR3 size: 16 residues. V lost 6 bases to trimming and J lost 4 bases, with 21 bases between them. Germline CDR1 is MDHEN and CDR2 is SYDVKM. The CDR3 protein is CASSSGQSSSLYGYTF. The CDR3 bases are TGTGCCAGCAGCTCCGGACAGTCCTCCTCTCTCTATGGCTACACCTTC.

This rearrangement joins TRBV7-9 to TRBJ1-1; possibly TRBD1 for D (6 bases). The CDR3 contains 12 residues. V was shortened by 1 base and J by 8 bases, with 8 bases between the two germline ends. Germline lookup yields CDR1 SEHNR and CDR2 FQNEAQ (reference sequence). CDR3 coding DNA: TGTGCCAGCAGCTTAGGGACAGAGGAAGCTTTCTTT. It is translated as CASSLGTEEAFF.

Written as DNA, the CDR3 is TGTGCCAGCAGTCCCGTCCCCGATCCGACTGAGCAGTTCTTC. Translated: CASSPVPDPTEQFF. The chain combines TRBV5-6 with TRBJ2-1; no definite D call. CDR3 length equals 14 residues. Looked up from germline, CDR1 is SGHDT and CDR2 is YYEEEE. The V end was cut by 5 bases, the J end by 9 bases, with 18 bases between.

The chain combines TRBV4-1 with TRBJ2-3, with a tentative D call TRBD2 (5 bases). Germline CDR1 reads MGHRA; CDR2 reads YSYEKL. Trimming stripped 1 base from V and 9 bases from J, with 14 bases between. The length of the CDR3 is 14 residues. The CDR3 spells CASSQAPEAITQYF. DNA for the CDR3: TGCGCCAGCAGCCAAGCCCCGGAGGCTATAACGCAGTATTTT.

The chain is built from TRBV6-5 and TRBJ2-1; D is uncertain. The V end was cut by 6 bases, the J end by 4 bases, with 16 bases between. CDR3 size: 15 residues. Germline lookup yields CDR1 MNHEY and CDR2 SVGAGI. The CDR3 DNA follows: TGTGCCAGCAGCCCTACAGAGTCCCTATACAATGAGCAGTTCTTC. Its protein product is CASSPTESLYNEQFF.

The chain couples TRBV28 to TRBJ2-1; TRBD2 matches 8 bases. The ends lost 6 bases at V and 2 bases at J; junction bases unmatched: 6. The CDR3 contains 15 residues. The germline V gene has CDR1 MDHEN and CDR2 SYDVKM. The CDR3 region is CASRPRTSTYNEQFF. For the CDR3, the DNA is TGTGCCAGCAGGCCCAGGACTAGCACCTACAATGAGCAGTTCTTC.

The V and J genes are TRBV11-2 and TRBJ1-2; no firm D call. The CDR3 is made up of 14 amino acids. V lost 3 bases, J lost 8 bases, and 16 bases lay in between. CDR1 SGHAT and CDR2 FQNNGV come from the germline V gene. CDR3 residues: CASSFGGLAWGYTF. CDR3 in DNA: TGTGCCAGCAGCTTCGGAGGGCTGGCGTGGGGCTACACCTTC.

This chain links TRBV5-8 with TRBJ1-5; D gene uncertain. Trimming left V 4 bases short and J 0 bases short, with 5 bases between. Germline CDR1 reads SGHTS; CDR2 reads YDEGEE. This CDR3 has 13 residues. CDR3 in amino acids: CASSINSNQPQHF. In nucleotides, the CDR3 is TGTGCCAGCAGCATCAATAGCAATCAGCCCCAGCATTTT.

This rearrangement joins TRBV9 to TRBJ1-2; D gene ambiguous. The CDR3 extends over 13 amino acids. CDR1 is SGDLS, CDR2 YYNGEE, per germline. The V end was cut by 0 bases, the J end by 8 bases, with 11 bases between. CDR3 nucleotide sequence: TGTGCCAGCAGCGTAGGTGGCTCAGACGGCTACACCTTC. Its translation: CASSVGGSDGYTF.

This rearrangement joins TRBV5-1 to TRBJ1-1; 8 bases are a match to TRBD1. CDR1 is SGHRS and CDR2 is YFSETQ in the germline V gene. The CDR3 consists of 13 residues. Trimming at V came to 0 bases and at J to 7 bases, leaving 2 bases not matched to a gene. The CDR3 nucleotides are TGCGCCAGCAGCTTGGGGGGACAGGTTGAAGCTTTCTTT. Its protein product is CASSLGGQVEAFF.

This chain uses TRBV12-5 with TRBJ2-1, with 7 bases fitting TRBD2. The germline CDR1 and CDR2 sequences are LGHNT and FRNRAP. The CDR3 is made up of 17 amino acids. V shed 6 bases, J shed 0 bases, and the junction held 11 bases outside the gene matches. The DNA of the CDR3 is TGTGCTAGTGGGGCGACTAGCCCACAGAGCTCCTACAATGAGCAGTTCTTC. The encoded protein is CASGATSPQSSYNEQFF.

This sequence joins TRBV28 and TRBJ1-5; 8 bases are a match to TRBD1. From germline, CDR1 is MDHEN and CDR2 SYDVKM. This CDR3 is built from 19 residues. J was trimmed by 0 bases and V by 1 base; bases with no gene match: 11. CDR3 DNA sequence: TGTGCCAGCAGTTTATCCGCAGGGGGCGGGGTATATAGCAATCAGCCCCAGCATTTT. It codes for CASSLSAGGGVYSNQPQHF.

The gene calls are TRBV7-9 and TRBJ2-2, with TRBD2 as a possible D gene (5 bases). With 4 bases removed from V and 4 bases from J, the gap between germline ends came to 16 bases. The CDR3 totals 16 residues. The germline V gene has CDR1 SEHNR and CDR2 FQNEAQ (reference sequence). The CDR3 nucleotides read TGTGCCAGCAGCTCCCCATTGCCCAGCGGCACCGGGGAGCTGTTTTTT. Encoded protein: CASSSPLPSGTGELFF.

The sample holds many counts of this clone. The chain joins TRBV7-8 to TRBJ2-7; D is tentatively TRBD1 or TRBD2 (5 bases each). Germline CDR1 and CDR2: SGHVS and FQNEAQ. The CDR3 is 15 amino acids. Trimming left V 5 bases short and J 4 bases short, with 18 bases between. CDR3 in amino acids: CASSPGASSWYEQYF. Written as DNA, the CDR3 is TGTGCCAGCAGCCCCGGGGCTAGTAGTTGGTACGAGCAGTACTTC. The entire variable domain, with the rest obtained from reference TRBV7-8 and TRBJ2-7, is as follows: GAGVSQSPRYKVAKRGQDVALRCDPISGHVSLFWYQQALGQGPEFLTYFQNEAQLDKSGLPSDRFFAERPEGSVSTLKIQRTQQEDSAVYLCASSPGASSWYEQYFGPGTRLTVT.